The next 23 T cell receptor beta chains were all read from a single sample in a study of OX40 agonist ivuxolimab in advanced cancers. Measured with immunoSEQ multiplex PCR; TCRdb has only the in-frame clones, and not every one. The sample has roughly 65,000 clones; about 90% are singletons. The sample consisted of CD4+ or CD8+ T cells sorted from blood, taken in a trial of the OX40 agonist ivuxolimab. The receptors here all came from an adult with an advanced solid tumor such as melanoma, head and neck, liver or kidney cancer.

The sample holds one count of this clone. CDR3 in DNA: TGTGCCAGCAGCTCCTCCGGGACTCCCGGGACTGAAGCTTTCTTT. Amino acids: CASSSSGTPGTEAFF. The chain carries TRBV11-1 and TRBJ1-1, with a tentative D call TRBD1 (5 bases). Between the trimmed V and J ends, which lost 4 bases and 5 bases, there was a span of 17 bases. The germline V gene has CDR1 SGHAT and CDR2 FQDESV (reference sequence). CDR3 size: 15 residues.

This rearrangement joins TRBV5-1 to TRBJ1-4; tentatively, D is TRBD1 (6 bases). Germline CDR1 is SGHRS and CDR2 is YFSETQ. The CDR3 length is 13 residues. V was clipped by 2 bases and J by 8 bases, with 10 bases between them. The CDR3 DNA is TGCGCCAGCAGCTTACAGGGAGGGGAAAAACTGTTTTTT. Its protein is CASSLQGGEKLFF. Filled out from reference TRBV5-1 and TRBJ1-4, the complete variable domain reads KAGVTQTPRYLIKTRGQQVTLSCSPISGHRSVSWYQQTPGQGLQFLFEYFSETQRNKGNFPGRFSGRQFSNSRSEMNVSTLELGDSALYLCASSLQGGEKLFFGSGTQLSVL.

The chain employs TRBV4-2 and TRBJ2-5, with 7 bases identical to TRBD2. The CDR3 contains 17 residues. CDR1 and CDR2 from the germline V gene are LGHNA and YNFKEQ. Trimming cost V 1 base and J 0 bases; bases outside gene matches: 8. Here the CDR3 DNA reads TGTGCCAGCAGCCAAGTATCCGCGGGAGAGGACCAAGAGACCCAGTACTTC. Protein sequence: CASSQVSAGEDQETQYF.

About this clone itself: An end of the junction differs from the germline gene, which may be a read error. The chain couples TRBV7-7 to TRBJ2-2; possible D gene TRBD2, 7 bases. The CDR3 consists of 16 residues. The germline V gene encodes CDR1 SSHAT and CDR2 FNYEAQ (reference sequence). DNA of the CDR3: TGTGCTAGCAGCTTAAGGGGGGGCGCTAACACCGGGGAGCTGTTTTTT. Encoded protein: CASSLRGGANTGELFF.

This clone was found a few times. The chain couples TRBV11-2 to TRBJ2-7; 7 bases map to TRBD2. Germline CDR1 and CDR2: SGHAT and FQNNGV. This CDR3 has 12 amino acids. The V and J ends lost 6 bases and 4 bases, in that order; junction bases with no gene match: 3. CDR3 DNA sequence: TGTGCCAGCAGTCCACTAGCGTACGAGCAGTACTTC. This translates into CASSPLAYEQYF. Supplemented by reference TRBV11-2 and TRBJ2-7, the full variable domain reads EAGVAQSPRYKIIEKRQSVAFWCNPISGHATLYWYQQILGQGPKLLIQFQNNGVVDDSQLPKDRFSAERLKGVDSTLKIQPAKLEDSAVYLCASSPLAYEQYFGPGTRLTVT.

This chain connects TRBV29-1 to TRBJ1-5; unclear D gene. This CDR3 spans 13 amino acids. CDR1 is SQVTM, CDR2 ANQGSEA, per germline. The V end lost 4 bases, the J end lost 4 bases, and 11 bases lay between the germline ends. The CDR3 region is CSVVGELNQPQHF. The CDR3 DNA sequence: TGCAGCGTTGTCGGGGAACTGAATCAGCCCCAGCATTTT.

The V and J genes are TRBV28 and TRBJ1-5; D not certain. This CDR3 is built from 17 residues. Germline CDR1 MDHEN, CDR2 SYDVKM. V was pared by 7 bases and J by 0 bases, with 19 bases between. This CDR3 reads CASTPWRGDISNQPQHF. CDR3 coding DNA: TGTGCCAGCACCCCGTGGCGGGGTGATATTAGCAATCAGCCCCAGCATTTT.

The chain carries TRBV5-1 and TRBJ1-2; 7 bases match TRBD1. The length of the CDR3 is 14 residues. CDR1 and CDR2 from the germline V gene are SGHRS and YFSETQ. The junction had 5 bases not matched to a gene; V was cut back by 4 bases and J by 2 bases. This CDR3 reads CASSPGTENYGYTF. The DNA of the CDR3 is TGCGCCAGCAGCCCCGGGACAGAAAACTATGGCTACACCTTC. The whole variable domain, remainder taken from reference TRBV5-1 and TRBJ1-2, is KAGVTQTPRYLIKTRGQQVTLSCSPISGHRSVSWYQQTPGQGLQFLFEYFSETQRNKGNFPGRFSGRQFSNSRSEMNVSTLELGDSALYLCASSPGTENYGYTFGSGTRLTVV.

This clone was seen just once. The CDR3 is CSVMVNYGYTF. In DNA form, the CDR3 reads TGCAGTGTAATGGTTAACTATGGCTACACCTTC. The chain has TRBV20-1 and TRBJ1-2; no clear D. V was cut by 7 bases and J by 1 base, with 7 bases left in between. Per germline, CDR1 DFQATT and CDR2 SNEGSKA (reference sequence). The length of the CDR3 is 11 residues.

The chain combines TRBV10-3 with TRBJ1-5; D not resolved. V was pared by 0 bases and J by 7 bases, with 7 bases between. Per germline, CDR1 ENHRY and CDR2 SYGVKD. The CDR3 contains 13 residues. CDR3 protein: CAISESEGQPQHF. CDR3 DNA: TGTGCCATCAGTGAGTCGGAGGGCCAGCCCCAGCATTTT.

V gene TRBV6-5 combines with J gene TRBJ1-5; D gene uncertain. This CDR3 is 13 amino acids long. V shed 2 bases and J shed 7 bases, with 9 bases lying between them. Germline V gene lookup returns CDR1 MNHEY and CDR2 SVGAGI. CDR3 sequence reads: CASSYGERQPQHF. The CDR3 nucleotides are TGTGCCAGCAGTTACGGTGAGAGGCAGCCCCAGCATTTT.

The chain recombines TRBV6-5 with TRBJ1-1; TRBD1 matches 7 bases. The CDR3 runs 15 residues. Germline trimming cut 2 bases from V and 2 bases from J; bases unmatched to any gene: 5. Germline V CDR1 and CDR2: MNHEY, SVGAGI. The CDR3: CASSYRRQGNTEAFF. The CDR3 coding sequence is TGTGCCAGCAGTTACCGAAGACAGGGTAACACTGAAGCTTTCTTT.

The chain has TRBV7-9 and TRBJ1-1; no firm D call. Germline V CDR1 and CDR2: SEHNR, FQNEAQ (reference sequence). Trimming pared 2 bases from V and 5 bases from J, leaving 9 bases between. CDR3 length: 13 amino acids. The CDR3 spells CASSLTGGTEAFF. The CDR3 DNA reads TGTGCCAGCAGCTTAACGGGTGGTACTGAAGCTTTCTTT.

The V call is TRBV4-1, the J call TRBJ2-7, with TRBD2 matching over 13 bases. Losses at the gene ends were 4 bases for V and 2 bases for J; bases not matched to a gene: 14. Germline V gene lookup returns CDR1 MGHRA and CDR2 YSYEKL. The CDR3 extends over 19 amino acids. This chain's CDR3 is CASSRRPPDTSGRAYEQYF. DNA of the CDR3: TGCGCCAGCAGCCGCAGACCCCCCGATACTAGCGGGAGGGCCTACGAGCAGTACTTC.

This chain links TRBV29-1 with TRBJ2-7; the match to TRBD2 covers 8 bases. Germline V CDR1 and CDR2: SQVTM, ANQGSEA. CDR3 length: 15 residues. The V segment lost 7 bases and the J segment 6 bases; nucleotides outside the gene matches: 17. This CDR3 reads CSAFAGAGGSGEQYF. CDR3 nucleotides: TGCAGCGCATTTGCCGGGGCGGGAGGCTCTGGCGAGCAGTACTTC.

This chain uses TRBV28 with TRBJ2-5; 10 nucleotides line up with TRBD2. J was trimmed by 5 bases and V by 7 bases; bases with no gene match: 13. Germline V lookup: CDR1 MDHEN, CDR2 SYDVKM. CDR3 length equals 16 residues. The CDR3 DNA follows: TGTGCCAGCACCAAATCCCTAGCGGGAGTTGGGGAGACCCAGTACTTC. Protein: CASTKSLAGVGETQYF.

The chain combines TRBV7-3 with TRBJ2-3; D is ambiguous. The V end was cut by 3 bases, the J end by 6 bases, with 7 bases between. CDR3 length: 12 residues. Germline CDR1 SGHTA, CDR2 FQGTGA. The CDR3 reads CASSFAGDTQYF. CDR3 sequence (DNA): TGTGCCAGCAGCTTCGCCGGGGATACGCAGTATTTT. Using reference TRBV7-3 and TRBJ2-3 for the parts outside the CDR3, the full variable domain is GAGVSQTPSNKVTEKGKYVELRCDPISGHTALYWYRQSLGQGPEFLIYFQGTGAADDSGLPNDRFFAVRPEGSVSTLKIQRTERGDSAVYLCASSFAGDTQYFGPGTRLTVL.

Here the CDR3 DNA reads TGTGCCAGCAGTTTAACCCACAGGGGTTTAGCCAAAAACATTCAGTACTTC. Translating it yields CASSLTHRGLAKNIQYF. The J gene is TRBJ2-4, the V gene TRBV28, with 7 positions matching TRBD1. V lost 2 bases and J lost 0; bases outside the gene matches: 7. Germline V gives CDR1 MDHEN, CDR2 SYDVKM. CDR3 length: 17 amino acids.

This clone has more than one count but fewer than ten. The rearrangement uses TRBV30 and TRBJ1-5, with D perhaps matching TRBD1 (5 bases). The CDR3 extends over 12 amino acids. Per the germline V gene, CDR1 is GTSNPN and CDR2 is SVGIG (reference sequence). The ends were cut back, 7 bases at V and 5 bases at J, with 12 bases in the middle. The CDR3 nucleotides read TGTGCCTTTAGTACGGGGCATCAGCCCCAGCATTTT. It specifies CAFSTGHQPQHF. Variable domain in full (rest from reference TRBV30 and TRBJ1-5): SQTIHQWPATLVQPVGSPLSLECTVEGTSNPNLYWYRQAAGRGLQLLFYSVGIGQISSEVPQNLSASRPQDRQFILSSKKLLLSDSGFYLCAFSTGHQPQHFGDGTRLSIL.

The V gene is TRBV6-5, the J gene TRBJ1-2, with 8 bases that match TRBD1. V lost 0 bases to trimming and J lost 4 bases; unmatched junction nucleotides: 7. Germline V gives CDR1 MNHEY, CDR2 SVGAGI. This CDR3 region has 16 residues. The CDR3 DNA reads TGTGCCAGCAGTTACTCGAACAGGGGGGGTTTCTATGGCTACACCTTC. This codes for CASSYSNRGGFYGYTF.

This clone was found a few times. The genes are TRBV2 and TRBJ1-2; the match to TRBD1 covers 8 bases. V dropped 7 bases and J dropped 7; count of bases not matched to a gene: 14. CDR3 length: 15 residues. CDR1 is SNHLY and CDR2 is FYNNEI in the germline V gene. DNA for the CDR3: TGTGCCAGCATGGGGTTCCGGACAGGGTGGCCTGGCTACACCTTC. It specifies CASMGFRTGWPGYTF.

The chain couples TRBV7-9 to TRBJ1-2; 7 bases align to TRBD1. This CDR3 comprises 14 residues. Germline V gives CDR1 SEHNR, CDR2 FQNEAQ (reference sequence). The J segment lost 1 base and the V segment lost 5 bases, leaving 4 bases of the junction unmatched. In DNA form, the CDR3 reads TGTGCCAGCAGCCTACGGGACAGTAACTATGGCTACACCTTC. This sequence encodes CASSLRDSNYGYTF.

The rearrangement joins TRBV30 to TRBJ1-1; D is uncertain. V shed 3 bases and J shed 0 bases, with 11 bases lying between them. The CDR3 covers 14 residues. Looked up from germline, CDR1 is GTSNPN and CDR2 is SVGIG (reference sequence). The CDR3 DNA is TGTGCCTGGAGCAGGCGATTCATGAACACTGAAGCTTTCTTT. Protein product: CAWSRRFMNTEAFF.